This paragraph reports one TCR beta chain. The entry originates in a study of blood T cell repertoires in COVID-19. Some clones are missing from TCRdb's copy, which holds only in-frame ones; the method was immunoSEQ multiplex PCR. The table has approximately 130,000 clones, just over 75% seen once. Germline CDR1 is LNHDA and CDR2 is SQIVND (reference sequence). This CDR3 is built from 15 residues. V lost 9 bases and J lost 0; bases outside the gene matches: 4. Specimen: peripheral blood. J is TRBJ1-5 and V is TRBV19, with 11 bases matching TRBD1. The origin of this receptor is a human donor in a cohort sampled during active COVID-19. In DNA, the CDR3 is TGTGCCAGCCGGACAGGGGGCTATAGCAATCAGCCCCAGCATTTT. Amino acids: CASRTGGYSNQPQHF.